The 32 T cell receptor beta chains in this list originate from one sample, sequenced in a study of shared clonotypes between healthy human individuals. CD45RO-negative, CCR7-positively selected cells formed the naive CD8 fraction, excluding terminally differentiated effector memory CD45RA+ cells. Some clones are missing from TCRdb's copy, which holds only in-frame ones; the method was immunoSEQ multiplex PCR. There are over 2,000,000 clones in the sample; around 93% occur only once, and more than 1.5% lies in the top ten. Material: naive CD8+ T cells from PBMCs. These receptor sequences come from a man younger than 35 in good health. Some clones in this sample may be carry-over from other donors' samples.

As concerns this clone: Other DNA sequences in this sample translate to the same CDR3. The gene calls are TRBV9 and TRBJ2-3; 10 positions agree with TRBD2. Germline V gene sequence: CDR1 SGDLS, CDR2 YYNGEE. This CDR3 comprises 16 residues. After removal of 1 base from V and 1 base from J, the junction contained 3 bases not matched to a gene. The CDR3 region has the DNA TGTGCCAGCAGCGTAAGCGGGACTAGCGGCACAGATACGCAGTATTTT. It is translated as CASSVSGTSGTDTQYF. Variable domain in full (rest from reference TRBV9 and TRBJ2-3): DSGVTQTPKHLITATGQRVTLRCSPRSGDLSVYWYQQSLDQGLQFLIQYYNGEERAKGNILERFSAQQFPDLHSELNLSSLELGDSALYFCASSVSGTSGTDTQYFGPGTRLTVL.

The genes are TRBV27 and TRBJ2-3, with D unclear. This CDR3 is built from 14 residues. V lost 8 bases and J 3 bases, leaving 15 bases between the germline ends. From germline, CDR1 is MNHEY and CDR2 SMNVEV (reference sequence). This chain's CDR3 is CASGVREGTDTQYF. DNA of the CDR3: TGTGCCAGCGGGGTAAGGGAAGGGACAGATACGCAGTATTTT.

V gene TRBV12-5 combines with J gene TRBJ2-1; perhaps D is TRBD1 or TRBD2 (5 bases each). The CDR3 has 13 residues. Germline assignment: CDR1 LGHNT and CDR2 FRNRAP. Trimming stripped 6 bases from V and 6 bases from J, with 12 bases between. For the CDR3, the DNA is TGTGCTAGTGGCCTCGGGGCTATCAATGAGCAGTTCTTC. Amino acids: CASGLGAINEQFF. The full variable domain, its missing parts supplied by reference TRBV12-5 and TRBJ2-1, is DARVTQTPRHKVTEMGQEVTMRCQPILGHNTVFWYRQTMMQGLELLAYFRNRAPLDDSGMPKDRFSAEMPDATLATLKIQPSEPRDSAVYFCASGLGAINEQFFGPGTRLTVL.

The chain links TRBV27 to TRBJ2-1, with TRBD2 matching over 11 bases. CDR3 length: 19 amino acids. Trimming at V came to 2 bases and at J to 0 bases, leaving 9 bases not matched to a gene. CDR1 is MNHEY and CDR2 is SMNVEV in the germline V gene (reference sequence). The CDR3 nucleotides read TGTGCCAGCAGTTTACTGGGGACTAGCGGCATAAGCTCCTACAATGAGCAGTTCTTC. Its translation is CASSLLGTSGISSYNEQFF.

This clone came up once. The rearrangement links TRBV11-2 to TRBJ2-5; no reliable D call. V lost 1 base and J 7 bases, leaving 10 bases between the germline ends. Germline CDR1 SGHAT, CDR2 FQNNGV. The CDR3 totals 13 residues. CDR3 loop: CASSLVDGATQYF. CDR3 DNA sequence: TGTGCCAGCAGCTTAGTGGACGGCGCGACCCAGTACTTC.

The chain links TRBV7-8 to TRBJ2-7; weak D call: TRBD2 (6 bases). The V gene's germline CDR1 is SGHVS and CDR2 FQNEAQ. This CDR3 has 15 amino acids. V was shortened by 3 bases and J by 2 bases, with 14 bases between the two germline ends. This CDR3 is CASSFWGEKAYEQYF. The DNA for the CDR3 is TGTGCCAGCAGCTTTTGGGGGGAGAAAGCCTACGAGCAGTACTTC.

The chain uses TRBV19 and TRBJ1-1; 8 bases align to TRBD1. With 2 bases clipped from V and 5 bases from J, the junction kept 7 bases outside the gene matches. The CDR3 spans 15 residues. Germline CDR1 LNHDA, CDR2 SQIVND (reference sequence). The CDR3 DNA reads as TGTGCCAGTAGTATATCAGGGGGCGGTTTTACTGAAGCTTTCTTT. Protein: CASSISGGGFTEAFF.

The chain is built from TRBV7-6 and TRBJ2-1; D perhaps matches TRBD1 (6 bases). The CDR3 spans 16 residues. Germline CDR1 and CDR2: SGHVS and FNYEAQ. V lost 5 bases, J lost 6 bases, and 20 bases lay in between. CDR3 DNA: TGTGCCAGCAGCCCGAAATCAGGGGAACGGGTCAATGAGCAGTTCTTC. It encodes CASSPKSGERVNEQFF.

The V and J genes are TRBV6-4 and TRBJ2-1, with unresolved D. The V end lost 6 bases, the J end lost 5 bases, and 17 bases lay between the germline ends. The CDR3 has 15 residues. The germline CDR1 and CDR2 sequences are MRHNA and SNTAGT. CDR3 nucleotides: TGTGCCAGCAGCTCCGACACCTACGGTGACAATGAGCAGTTCTTC. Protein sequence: CASSSDTYGDNEQFF.

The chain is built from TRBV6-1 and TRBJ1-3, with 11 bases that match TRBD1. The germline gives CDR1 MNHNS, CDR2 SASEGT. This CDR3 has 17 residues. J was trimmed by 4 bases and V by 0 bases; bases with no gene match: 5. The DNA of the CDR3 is TGTGCCAGCAGTGAAGCGGGACAGGGGGTTTTGGGAAACACCATATATTTT. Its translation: CASSEAGQGVLGNTIYF.

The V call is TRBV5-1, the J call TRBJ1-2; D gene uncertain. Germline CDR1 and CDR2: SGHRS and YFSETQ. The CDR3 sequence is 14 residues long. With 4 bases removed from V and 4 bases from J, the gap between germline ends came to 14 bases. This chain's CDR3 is CASSDPPRGYGYTF. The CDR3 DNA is TGCGCCAGCAGCGATCCTCCCCGAGGCTATGGCTACACCTTC.

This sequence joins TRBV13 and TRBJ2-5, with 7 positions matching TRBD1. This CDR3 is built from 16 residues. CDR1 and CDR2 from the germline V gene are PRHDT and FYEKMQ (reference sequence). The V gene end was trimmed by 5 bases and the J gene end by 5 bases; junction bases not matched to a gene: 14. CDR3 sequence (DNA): TGTGCCAGCAGCCCCACGGCGACAGGGAAGATGGAGACCCAGTACTTC. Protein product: CASSPTATGKMETQYF.

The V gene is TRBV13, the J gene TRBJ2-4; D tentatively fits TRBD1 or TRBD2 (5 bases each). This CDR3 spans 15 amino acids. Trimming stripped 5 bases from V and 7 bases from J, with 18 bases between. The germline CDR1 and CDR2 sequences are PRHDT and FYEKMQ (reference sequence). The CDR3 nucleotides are TGTGCCAGCAGCCGACCCTCTCTTGAGGGGAACATTCAGTACTTC. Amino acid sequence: CASSRPSLEGNIQYF.

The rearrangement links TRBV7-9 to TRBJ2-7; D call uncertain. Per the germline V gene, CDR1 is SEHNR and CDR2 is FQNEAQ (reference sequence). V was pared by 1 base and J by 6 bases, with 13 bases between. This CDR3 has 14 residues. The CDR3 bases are TGTGCCAGCAGCTTAGGAGGCAGGATCTCCGAGCAGTACTTC. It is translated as CASSLGGRISEQYF.

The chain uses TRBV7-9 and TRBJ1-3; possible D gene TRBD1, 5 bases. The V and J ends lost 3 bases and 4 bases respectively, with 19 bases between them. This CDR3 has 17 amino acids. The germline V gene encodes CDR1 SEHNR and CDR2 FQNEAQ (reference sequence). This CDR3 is CASSLDRPQGVGNTIYF. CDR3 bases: TGTGCCAGCAGCTTGGACCGCCCGCAGGGTGTGGGAAACACCATATATTTT.

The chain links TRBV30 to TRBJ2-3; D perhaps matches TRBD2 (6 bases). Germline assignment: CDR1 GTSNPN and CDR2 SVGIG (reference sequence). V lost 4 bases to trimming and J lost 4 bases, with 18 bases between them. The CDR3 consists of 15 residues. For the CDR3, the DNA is TGTGCCTGGATGAGAGGACGCGGGATGGCAGATACGCAGTATTTT. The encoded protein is CAWMRGRGMADTQYF.

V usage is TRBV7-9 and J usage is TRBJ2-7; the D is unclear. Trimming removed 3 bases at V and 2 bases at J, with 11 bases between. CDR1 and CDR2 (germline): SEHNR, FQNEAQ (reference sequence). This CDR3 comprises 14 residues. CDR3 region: CASSFLGRPYEQYF. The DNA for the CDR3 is TGTGCCAGCAGCTTCCTAGGACGGCCCTACGAGCAGTACTTC.

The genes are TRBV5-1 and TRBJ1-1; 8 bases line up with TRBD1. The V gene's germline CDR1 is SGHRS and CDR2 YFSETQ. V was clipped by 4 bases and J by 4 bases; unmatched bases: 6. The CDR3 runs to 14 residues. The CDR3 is CASSTGQGSTEAFF. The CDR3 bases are TGCGCCAGCAGCACTGGACAGGGTAGCACTGAAGCTTTCTTT. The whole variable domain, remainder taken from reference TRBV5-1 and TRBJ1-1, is KAGVTQTPRYLIKTRGQQVTLSCSPISGHRSVSWYQQTPGQGLQFLFEYFSETQRNKGNFPGRFSGRQFSNSRSEMNVSTLELGDSALYLCASSTGQGSTEAFFGQGTRLTVV.

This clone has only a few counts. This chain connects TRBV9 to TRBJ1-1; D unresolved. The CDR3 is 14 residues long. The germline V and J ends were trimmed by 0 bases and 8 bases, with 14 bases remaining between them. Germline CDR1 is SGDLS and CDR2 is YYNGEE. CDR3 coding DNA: TGTGCCAGCAGCGTAGTCGTAAGTAGTCCAGAAGCTTTCTTT. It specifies CASSVVVSSPEAFF.

The CDR3 sequence is CASSRLFGDTEAFF. CDR3 sequence (DNA): TGTGCCAGCAGCCGCCTTTTCGGGGACACTGAAGCTTTCTTT. The rearrangement links TRBV4-2 to TRBJ1-1; D ambiguous. CDR3 length: 14 residues. V gave up 4 bases and J gave up 3 bases, with 12 bases separating them. Germline loops: CDR1 LGHNA, CDR2 YNFKEQ.

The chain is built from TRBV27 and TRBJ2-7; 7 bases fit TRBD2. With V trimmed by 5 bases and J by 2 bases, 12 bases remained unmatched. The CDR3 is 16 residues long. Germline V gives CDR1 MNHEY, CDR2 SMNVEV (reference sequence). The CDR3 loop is CASSPSAGPKAYEQYF. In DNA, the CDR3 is TGTGCCAGCAGTCCCTCAGCGGGGCCCAAAGCCTACGAGCAGTACTTC.

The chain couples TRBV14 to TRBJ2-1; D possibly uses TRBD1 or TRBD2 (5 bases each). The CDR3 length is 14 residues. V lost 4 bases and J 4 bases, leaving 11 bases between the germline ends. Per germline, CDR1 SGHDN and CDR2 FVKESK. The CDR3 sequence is CASSPRDGYNEQFF. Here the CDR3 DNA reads TGTGCCAGCAGCCCCCGGGACGGATACAATGAGCAGTTCTTC.

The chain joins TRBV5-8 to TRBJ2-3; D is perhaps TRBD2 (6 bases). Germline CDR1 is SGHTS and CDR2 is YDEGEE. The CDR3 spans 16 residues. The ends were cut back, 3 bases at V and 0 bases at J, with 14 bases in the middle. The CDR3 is CASSSEGTSSTDTQYF. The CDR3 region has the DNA TGTGCCAGCAGCTCCGAGGGGACTTCTAGCACAGATACGCAGTATTTT.

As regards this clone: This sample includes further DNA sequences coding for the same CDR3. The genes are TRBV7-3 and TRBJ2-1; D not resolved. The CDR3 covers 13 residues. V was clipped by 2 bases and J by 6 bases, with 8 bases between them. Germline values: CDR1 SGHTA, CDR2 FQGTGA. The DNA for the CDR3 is TGTGCCAGCAGCTTACTCGGCGGCAATGAGCAGTTCTTC. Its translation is CASSLLGGNEQFF.

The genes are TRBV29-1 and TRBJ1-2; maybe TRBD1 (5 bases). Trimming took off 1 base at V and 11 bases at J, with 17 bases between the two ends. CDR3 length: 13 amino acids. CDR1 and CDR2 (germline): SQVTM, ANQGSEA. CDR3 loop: CSVEAGVGPGYTF. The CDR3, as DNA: TGCAGCGTTGAAGCCGGCGTGGGGCCTGGGTACACCTTC.

The CDR3 nucleotides read TGTGCCAGCAGCTCTGGGGCAGGGGATACTAATGAAAAACTGTTTTTT. Encoded protein: CASSSGAGDTNEKLFF. The rearrangement joins TRBV7-9 to TRBJ1-4, with a possible D match to TRBD1 (6 bases). The germline V gene has CDR1 SEHNR and CDR2 FQNEAQ (reference sequence). The CDR3 extends over 16 amino acids. The germline V and J ends were trimmed by 4 bases and 2 bases, with 14 bases remaining between them.

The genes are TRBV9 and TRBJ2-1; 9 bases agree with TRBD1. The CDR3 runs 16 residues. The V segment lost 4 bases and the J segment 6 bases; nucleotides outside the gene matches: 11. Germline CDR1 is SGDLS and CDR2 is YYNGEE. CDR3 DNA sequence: TGTGCCAGCAGCCCGAGAGGGACAGGGCGTCCCAATGAGCAGTTCTTC. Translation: CASSPRGTGRPNEQFF.

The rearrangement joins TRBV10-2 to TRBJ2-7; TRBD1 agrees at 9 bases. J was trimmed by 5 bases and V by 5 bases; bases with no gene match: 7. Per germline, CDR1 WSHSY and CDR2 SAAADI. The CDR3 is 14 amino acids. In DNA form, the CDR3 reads TGCGCCAGCAGTACAGGGGGCGTAAAGGACGAGCAGTACTTC. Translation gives CASSTGGVKDEQYF.

For the CDR3, the DNA is TGTGCCAGCAGTTTAGAGCTCCAAACTACTTTGAACACTGAAGCTTTCTTT. This encodes CASSLELQTTLNTEAFF. This chain links TRBV28 with TRBJ1-1; D gene ambiguous. The germline CDR1 and CDR2 sequences are MDHEN and SYDVKM. This CDR3 region has 17 residues. V lost 2 bases to trimming and J lost 0 bases, with 16 bases between them.

The CDR3 loop reads CASSFGLEPEPYNEQFF. CDR3 DNA: TGTGCCAGCAGCTTCGGTCTGGAACCCGAACCGTACAATGAGCAGTTCTTC. This chain links TRBV7-9 with TRBJ2-1; D is unclear. The CDR3 has 17 amino acids. Trimming shortened V by 3 bases and J by 4 bases, and 19 bases separated the two germline ends. Germline loops: CDR1 SEHNR, CDR2 FQNEAQ (reference sequence).

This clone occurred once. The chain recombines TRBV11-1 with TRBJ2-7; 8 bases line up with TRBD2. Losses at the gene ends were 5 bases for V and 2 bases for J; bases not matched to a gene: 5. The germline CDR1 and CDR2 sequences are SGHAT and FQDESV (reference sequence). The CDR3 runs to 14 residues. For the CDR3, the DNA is TGTGCCAGCAGCCGATTAGCGGGACCCTACGAGCAGTACTTC. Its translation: CASSRLAGPYEQYF.

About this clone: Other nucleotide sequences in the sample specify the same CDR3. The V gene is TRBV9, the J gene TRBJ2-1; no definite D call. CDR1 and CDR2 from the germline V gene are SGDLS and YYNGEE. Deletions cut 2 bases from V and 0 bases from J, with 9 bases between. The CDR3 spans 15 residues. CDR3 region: CASSVGQSSYNEQFF. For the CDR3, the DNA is TGTGCCAGCAGCGTTGGGCAAAGCTCCTACAATGAGCAGTTCTTC.